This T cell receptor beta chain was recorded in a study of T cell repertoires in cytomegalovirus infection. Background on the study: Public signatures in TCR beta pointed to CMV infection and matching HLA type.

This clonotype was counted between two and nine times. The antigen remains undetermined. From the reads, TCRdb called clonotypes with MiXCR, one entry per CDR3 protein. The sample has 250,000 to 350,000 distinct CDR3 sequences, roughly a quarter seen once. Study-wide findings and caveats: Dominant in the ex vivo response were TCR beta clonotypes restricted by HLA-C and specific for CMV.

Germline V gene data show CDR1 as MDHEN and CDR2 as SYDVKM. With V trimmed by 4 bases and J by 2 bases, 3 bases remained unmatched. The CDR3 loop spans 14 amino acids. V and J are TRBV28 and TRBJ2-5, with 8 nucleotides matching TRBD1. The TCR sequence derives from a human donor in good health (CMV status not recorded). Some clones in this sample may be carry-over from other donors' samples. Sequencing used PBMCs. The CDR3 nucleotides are TGTGCCAGCAGTTGGGACAGGCGGCAAGAGACCCAGTACTTC. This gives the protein CASSWDRRQETQYF.